These T cell receptor beta chains were read from a single sample in a study of control samples from healthy donors and cancer patients. Clones were sequenced by immunoSEQ multiplex PCR, and TCRdb holds only the in-frame ones, with some missing. The sample shows 190,000 or so clones, approximately 95% of them seen only once. The sequenced sample consisted of blood. The receptors here all came from a man aged 18-30 years in good health. CDR3s include the opening cysteine and the closing phenylalanine or tryptophan. A D gene is named only where the DNA matches it firmly. Not every row has a clone size; where given, it reads once, few, many or a size class.

>.|TRBV2|.|16|TRBJ1-3
CASSERLGISGNTIYF
TGTGCCAGCAGTGAGAGGCTAGGAATATCTGGAAACACCATATATTTT
>.|TRBV28|TRBD1|15|TRBJ1-2
CASSPQGGDNYGYTF
TGTGCCAGCAGTCCCCAAGGGGGCGATAACTATGGCTACACCTTC
>.|TRBV11-3|TRBD1|16|TRBJ2-2
CASSLGDRGYTGELFF
TGTGCCAGCAGCTTAGGGGACAGGGGTTACACCGGGGAGCTGTTTTTT
>.|TRBV18|.|14|TRBJ1-4
CASSPPAGFEKLFF
TGTGCCAGCTCACCACCGGCAGGGTTTGAAAAACTGTTTTTT
>.|TRBV27|.|13|TRBJ1-5
CASGRQYNQPQHF
TGTGCCAGCGGGAGACAGTACAATCAGCCCCAGCATTTT
>.|TRBV23-1|.|17|TRBJ2-7
CASSQPAKPASPYEQYF
TGCGCCAGCAGTCAACCGGCGAAACCCGCCTCACCCTACGAGCAGTACTTC
>.|TRBV6-5|.|14|TRBJ2-7
CASSSMGRGYEQYF
TGTGCCAGCAGTTCAATGGGCAGGGGATACGAGCAGTACTTC
>.|TRBV14|.|13|TRBJ2-1
CASSPDGPREQFF
TGTGCCAGCAGCCCGGACGGTCCTCGCGAGCAGTTCTTC
>.|TRBV2|.|14|TRBJ2-3
CASTKRTSTDTQYF
TGTGCCAGCACAAAGCGGACTAGCACAGATACGCAGTATTTT
>.|TRBV2|.|13|TRBJ2-2
CASSDQNTGELFF
TGTGCCAGCAGTGACCAAAACACCGGGGAGCTGTTTTTT
>.|TRBV12-5|.|14|TRBJ1-6
CASGPSGGGSPLHF
TGTGCTAGTGGCCCCTCAGGCGGGGGCTCACCCCTCCACTTT
>once|TRBV6-5|TRBD2|14|TRBJ2-1
CASLRGAGYNEQFF
TGTGCCAGCTTGCGGGGGGCCGGCTACAATGAGCAGTTCTTC
>.|TRBV9|TRBD1|16|TRBJ1-2
CASSVLSTGVSYGYTF
TGTGCCAGCAGCGTCTTATCGACAGGGGTCAGCTATGGCTACACCTTC
>.|TRBV14|TRBD2|15|TRBJ2-1
CASSQLLADNNEQFF
TGTGCCAGCAGCCAATTACTAGCGGATAACAATGAGCAGTTCTTC
>.|TRBV15|TRBD1|16|TRBJ2-7
CATSRDGTGGTYEQYF
TGTGCCACCAGCAGAGATGGGACAGGGGGGACCTACGAGCAGTACTTC
>.|TRBV3-1/TRBV3-2|TRBD2|15|TRBJ2-5
CASSLHWDYKETQYF
TGTGCCAGCAGTCTACATTGGGACTATAAAGAGACCCAGTACTTC
>once|TRBV7-9|TRBD2|15|TRBJ2-1
CASRRGGGSYNEQFF
TGTGCCAGCAGACGGGGGGGTGGGTCCTACAATGAGCAGTTCTTC
>.|TRBV30|.|11|TRBJ2-1
CAWMGLNEQFF
TGTGCCTGGATGGGACTGAATGAGCAGTTCTTC
>.|TRBV24-1|TRBD1|16|TRBJ2-5
CATSDTDRQGIETQYF
TGTGCCACCAGTGATACGGACCGACAGGGAATTGAGACCCAGTACTTC
>.|TRBV5-1|.|16|TRBJ1-1
CASSLAENRQSLEAFF
TGCGCCAGCAGCTTGGCCGAGAACAGACAGTCACTCGAGGCTTTCTTT
>.|TRBV5-6|.|12|TRBJ1-4
CASSSPGVKLFF
TGTGCCAGCAGCTCACCAGGGGTAAAACTGTTTTTT
>.|TRBV21-1|.|16|TRBJ1-3
CASKWTGSIIGNTIYF
TGTGCCAGCAAATGGACAGGGTCTATAATCGGAAACACCATATATTTT